This T cell receptor (beta chain) was obtained from a study of regulatory T cells in long-lasting Graves disease. Time point described: persistent/refractory GD, antithyroid drugs over 5 years with positive TRAb. The TCR library was made from RNA that had been extracted from PBMCs in TRIzol. Germline V gene data show CDR1 as DFQATT and CDR2 as SNEGSKA (reference sequence). V trimming: 4 bases; J trimming: 5 bases; junction bases outside the gene matches: 7. The CDR3 has 14 residues. Study observations and caveats: Those with persistent Graves' had less TCR diversity than newly diagnosed patients.

A word on this clonotype: What it binds is unknown.

Through Arm-PCR of CDR3 regions and iRepertoire HTBI primers, TCR beta libraries were built. Authors' analysis steps: Across the samples, identification revealed 55 to 75 TRBV and over 12 TRBJ segments. TCRdb re-derived calls from the multiplex PCR reads in MiXCR, one entry per CDR3 protein. TCRdb, rather than the study authors, made the V and J calls. This sample has hundreds of thousands of distinct CDR3 sequences, with around 32% found just once. The receptor's source is a female donor with Graves disease. The sequences come from peripheral blood mononuclear cells (PBMCs), collected when the disease was refractory, from a patient treated with antithyroid drugs. The rearrangement uses TRBV20-1 and TRBJ1-4; 7 nucleotides line up with TRBD1. The CDR3 sequence is CSAKMTGTNEKLFF. CDR3 nucleotides: TGCAGTGCTAAGATGACAGGGACAAATGAAAAACTGTTTTTT.